Sequencing of this T cell receptor (beta chain) was carried out in a study of blood T cell repertoires in COVID-19. Study summary: COVID-19 samples, acute and convalescent, were from the United States, Italy and Spain. Nucleic acid was either cDNA or gDNA, and it came from T cells, B-cell-depleted T cells, or PBMCs.

Original handling: Reference gene primer amplification gave nucleated cell count estimates. Libraries were prepared by immunoSEQ multiplex PCR; TCRdb keeps only in-frame clonotypes and omits some of them. The V and J calls and clone size come from that table; D and trimming were worked out from the DNA. The sample has approximately 100,000 clones, over 70% seen once. CDR1 and CDR2 from the germline V gene are SGHRS and YFSETQ. The CDR3 is made up of 16 amino acids. Trimming took off 0 bases at V and 5 bases at J, with 14 bases between the two ends. This clone has only one observation. This sequence originates from a man in his forties or fifties with acute or convalescent COVID-19. The chain is built from TRBV5-1 and TRBJ2-2, with D tentatively TRBD1 (7 bases). Specimen: peripheral blood. Here the CDR3 DNA reads TGCGCCAGCAGCTTGGCCGACAGGGCGGGGACCGGGGAGCTGTTTTTT. Its protein product is CASSLADRAGTGELFF. The complete variable domain, with remaining parts taken from reference TRBV5-1 and TRBJ2-2, reads KAGVTQTPRYLIKTRGQQVTLSCSPISGHRSVSWYQQTPGQGLQFLFEYFSETQRNKGNFPGRFSGRQFSNSRSEMNVSTLELGDSALYLCASSLADRAGTGELFFGEGSRLTVL.